The clone carrying this T cell receptor beta chain was counted at least ten times. No antigen is known for it. The extraction recovered at least 6 micrograms of total RNA per sample. The CDR3 is 16 residues long. In germline, CDR1 is SGHRS, CDR2 YFSETQ. Germline trimming cut 4 bases from V and 2 bases from J; bases unmatched to any gene: 10. Together with a sample-barcoded 5' primer, a J-beta primer mix was included in a second PCR lasting about 7 to 12 cycles. TCRdb analysed the 5' RACE reads with MiXCR anew, one entry per CDR3 protein. The top ten hold under 15% of the sample, which has 980,000 or so distinct CDR3 sequences, 40% to 60% seen once. The record originates from a study of blood T cells in healthy people across ages. Study-wide results and limits: The study could not conclusively compare naive and antigen-experienced cells, given its unsorted PBMCs. Estimated diversity that came from one million T cells was considered an underestimate.

Sequencing used blood. The source of this sequence is a man aged 25 to 45 in good health. The gene calls are TRBV5-1 and TRBJ1-1, with 8 bases that match TRBD1. CDR3 sequence: CASSLVVGQVNTEAFF. The CDR3 DNA is TGCGCCAGCAGCCTGGTAGTGGGACAGGTTAACACTGAAGCTTTCTTT.